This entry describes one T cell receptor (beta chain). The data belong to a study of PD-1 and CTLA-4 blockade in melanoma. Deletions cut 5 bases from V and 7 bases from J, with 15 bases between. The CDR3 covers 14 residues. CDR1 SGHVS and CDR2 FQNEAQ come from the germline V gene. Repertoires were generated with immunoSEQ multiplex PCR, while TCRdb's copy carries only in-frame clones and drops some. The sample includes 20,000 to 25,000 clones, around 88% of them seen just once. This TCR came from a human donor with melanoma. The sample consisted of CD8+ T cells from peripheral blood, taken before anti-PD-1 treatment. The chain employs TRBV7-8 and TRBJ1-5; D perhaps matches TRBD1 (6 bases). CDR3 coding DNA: TGTGCCAGCAGCCCGTCACAGGGAAGACAGCCCCAGCATTTT. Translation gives CASSPSQGRQPQHF.